This TCR beta chain originates from a study of technical replicates of blood from four donors. The CDR3 loop spans 13 amino acids. CDR1 and CDR2 from the germline V gene are MNHEY and SVGAGI. Deletions cut 6 bases from V and 4 bases from J, with 11 bases between. This table comes from immunoSEQ multiplex PCR, and its TCRdb copy is limited to in-frame clones, with some not included. This table holds over 85,000 clones, about 93% found once. Only one count was recorded for this clone. Sequencing input: T cells isolated from PBMCs. The origin of this receptor is a human donor in good health. J is TRBJ2-3 and V is TRBV6-5, with TRBD1 as a possible D gene (5 bases). The CDR3 here is CASSPAGPDTQYF. CDR3 sequence (DNA): TGTGCCAGCAGCCCCGCAGGGCCAGATACGCAGTATTTT.